The 18 T cell receptor beta chains given below trace back to one sample, sequenced in a study of blood T cell repertoires in COVID-19. This table comes from immunoSEQ multiplex PCR, and its TCRdb copy is limited to in-frame clones, with some not included. The data show about 170,000 clones, approximately 92% seen once. Sequences were obtained from peripheral blood. These receptors all come from a woman in her forties or fifties with acute or convalescent COVID-19.

A remark on this clone: The sample holds other DNA sequences that translate to the same CDR3. The J gene is TRBJ1-4, the V gene TRBV19, with 8 bases that match TRBD1. With 3 bases clipped from V and 8 bases from J, the junction kept 5 bases outside the gene matches. Germline assignment: CDR1 LNHDA and CDR2 SQIVND (reference sequence). The CDR3 contains 14 residues. The CDR3 DNA sequence: TGTGCCAGTAGTATCGGACAGGGTGGGGAAAAACTGTTTTTT. This translates into CASSIGQGGEKLFF.

This chain connects TRBV6-1 to TRBJ1-4; no reliable D call. The V end lost 4 bases, the J end lost 0 bases, and 6 bases lay between the germline ends. Germline assignment: CDR1 MNHNS and CDR2 SASEGT. This CDR3 spans 14 amino acids. The CDR3 reads CASSALATNEKLFF. CDR3 sequence (DNA): TGTGCCAGCAGTGCCCTCGCAACTAATGAAAAACTGTTTTTT.

In its sample, this clone was seen a few times. V gene TRBV5-4 combines with J gene TRBJ1-4; no firm D call. The germline V gene encodes CDR1 SGHNT and CDR2 YYREEE (reference sequence). Deletions cut 3 bases from V and 5 bases from J, with 5 bases between. CDR3 length equals 12 residues. For the CDR3, the DNA is TGTGCCAGCAGCTCCCTCAATGAAAAACTGTTTTTT. Protein sequence: CASSSLNEKLFF. The full variable domain, with the rest looked up from reference TRBV5-4 and TRBJ1-4, is ETGVTQSPTHLIKTRGQQVTLRCSSQSGHNTVSWYQQALGQGPQFIFQYYREEENGRGNFPPRFSGLQFPNYSSELNVNALELDDSALYLCASSSLNEKLFFGSGTQLSVL.

The chain has TRBV5-1 and TRBJ2-7; 9 bases fit TRBD1. Per the germline V gene, CDR1 is SGHRS and CDR2 is YFSETQ. Trimming cost V 3 bases and J 7 bases; bases outside gene matches: 11. The CDR3 loop spans 15 amino acids. CDR3 protein: CASSSAGTGTKEQYF. The CDR3 DNA reads TGCGCCAGCAGCTCCGCCGGGACAGGGACTAAGGAGCAGTACTTC.

As DNA, the CDR3 is TGTGCCAGCAGCCTCAGGGGACTAGCCTCTCCCCACAATGAGCAGTTCTTC. Protein product: CASSLRGLASPHNEQFF. The chain is built from TRBV2 and TRBJ2-1, with 9 bases fitting TRBD2. V lost 6 bases and J lost 5; bases outside the gene matches: 14. This CDR3 spans 17 amino acids. CDR1 is SNHLY, CDR2 FYNNEI, per germline.

This chain links TRBV9 with TRBJ2-1, with 7 bases aligning to TRBD2. The germline gives CDR1 SGDLS, CDR2 YYNGEE. With 6 bases clipped from V and 8 bases from J, the junction kept 14 bases outside the gene matches. The CDR3 totals 15 residues. The CDR3 sequence: CASTRGQRELDEQFF. CDR3 bases: TGTGCCAGCACCCGGGGCCAGCGGGAATTGGATGAGCAGTTCTTC.

The chain is built from TRBV27 and TRBJ2-2, with a weak D call TRBD2 (5 bases). Trimming removed 6 bases from V and 6 bases from J, with 14 bases in between. This CDR3 region has 14 residues. The V gene's germline CDR1 is MNHEY and CDR2 SMNVEV (reference sequence). The CDR3 reads CASRRGLASGELFF. The CDR3 DNA is TGTGCCAGCAGGAGAGGACTGGCATCCGGGGAGCTGTTTTTT.

For this clone: In the same sample, other DNA sequences code for this CDR3. The J gene is TRBJ1-5, the V gene TRBV12-3 or TRBV12-4; D may be TRBD1 (5 bases). The CDR3 contains 13 residues. Trimming took 3 bases from V and 7 from J, leaving 10 bases between them. The CDR3 loop reads CASSFSGGQPQHF. CDR3 nucleotides: TGTGCCAGCAGTTTCTCGGGGGGGCAGCCCCAGCATTTT.

CDR3 DNA: TGTGCCAGCAGCGTAGGACCCGCGACACAGGGTGGCTATGGCTACACCTTC. Translation gives CASSVGPATQGGYGYTF. The chain recombines TRBV9 with TRBJ1-2; D is possibly TRBD1 (6 bases). This CDR3 region has 17 residues. V was pared by 0 bases and J by 4 bases, with 19 bases between. The V gene's germline CDR1 is SGDLS and CDR2 YYNGEE. Looking up the rest from reference TRBV9 and TRBJ1-2 gives the full variable domain: DSGVTQTPKHLITATGQRVTLRCSPRSGDLSVYWYQQSLDQGLQFLIQYYNGEERAKGNILERFSAQQFPDLHSELNLSSLELGDSALYFCASSVGPATQGGYGYTFGSGTRLTVV.

V gene TRBV4-1 combines with J gene TRBJ2-5; D not certain. The length of the CDR3 is 13 residues. Per germline, CDR1 MGHRA and CDR2 YSYEKL. The V end was cut by 4 bases, the J end by 2 bases, with 8 bases between. As DNA, the CDR3 is TGCGCCAGCAGCCTACAGCTACAAGAGACCCAGTACTTC. Translated, it gives CASSLQLQETQYF.

CDR3 sequence (DNA): TGTGCCAGCAGCCTAGACAGGGGGCTAGGCTACACCTTC. Its protein is CASSLDRGLGYTF. The V and J genes are TRBV5-4 and TRBJ1-2; TRBD1 matches 10 bases. Germline assignment: CDR1 SGHNT and CDR2 YYREEE (reference sequence). Trimming cost V 4 bases and J 8 bases; bases outside gene matches: 5. CDR3 length: 13 amino acids.

This clone appeared once. The rearrangement links TRBV5-1 to TRBJ2-6, with D hard to call. Germline V lookup: CDR1 SGHRS, CDR2 YFSETQ. CDR3 length: 16 residues. V gave up 2 bases and J gave up 3 bases, with 12 bases separating them. The CDR3 coding sequence is TGCGCCAGCAGCTTAACAGAGATTTATGGGGCCAACGTCCTGACTTTC. It translates to CASSLTEIYGANVLTF.

The V and J genes are TRBV30 and TRBJ2-7, with D possibly TRBD1 on 5 matching bases. The germline V and J ends were trimmed by 3 bases and 0 bases, with 9 bases remaining between them. In germline, CDR1 is GTSNPN, CDR2 SVGIG (reference sequence). This CDR3 spans 13 amino acids. The CDR3 reads CAWRTVSSYEQYF. The CDR3 DNA reads as TGTGCCTGGAGGACAGTCAGCTCCTACGAGCAGTACTTC.

The chain carries TRBV29-1 and TRBJ2-1; D is undetermined. The V gene lost 2 bases and the J gene lost 4 bases, with 6 bases spanning the gap. The CDR3 is 12 residues long. Germline-derived CDR1 and CDR2 are SQVTM and ANQGSEA. This CDR3 is CSVEQKYNEQFF. The CDR3 bases are TGCAGCGTTGAACAGAAATACAATGAGCAGTTCTTC.

V and J are TRBV6-5 and TRBJ1-1; 8 bases map to TRBD1. The CDR3 runs 16 residues. Germline V gene data show CDR1 as MNHEY and CDR2 as SVGAGI. V dropped 2 bases and J dropped 4; count of bases not matched to a gene: 9. Here the CDR3 reads CASSYPAGGLGTEAFF. The CDR3 bases are TGTGCCAGCAGTTACCCTGCAGGGGGCTTAGGCACTGAAGCTTTCTTT.

The chain is built from TRBV30 and TRBJ1-5; 7 nucleotides line up with TRBD1. In germline, CDR1 is GTSNPN, CDR2 SVGIG (reference sequence). The CDR3 consists of 12 residues. Trimming at V came to 5 bases and at J to 2 bases, leaving 0 bases not matched to a gene. CDR3 bases: TGTGCCTGGGACAGGGGCAATCAGCCCCAGCATTTT. Amino acids: CAWDRGNQPQHF.

The V call is TRBV12-3 or TRBV12-4, the J call TRBJ1-1; D gene unclear. CDR3 length equals 13 residues. The V end was cut by 3 bases, the J end by 3 bases, with 8 bases between. CDR3 DNA sequence: TGTGCCAGCAGTTTCTCAGGTTACACTGAAGCTTTCTTT. The encoded protein is CASSFSGYTEAFF.

V gene TRBV7-2 combines with J gene TRBJ2-1; 12 bases map to TRBD2. The CDR3 consists of 15 residues. J was trimmed by 6 bases and V by 5 bases; bases with no gene match: 5. Per the germline V gene, CDR1 is SGHTA and CDR2 is FQGNSA. Here the CDR3 reads CASSPRTSGVNEQFF. The CDR3 nucleotides read TGTGCCAGCAGCCCTAGGACTAGCGGGGTCAATGAGCAGTTCTTC.